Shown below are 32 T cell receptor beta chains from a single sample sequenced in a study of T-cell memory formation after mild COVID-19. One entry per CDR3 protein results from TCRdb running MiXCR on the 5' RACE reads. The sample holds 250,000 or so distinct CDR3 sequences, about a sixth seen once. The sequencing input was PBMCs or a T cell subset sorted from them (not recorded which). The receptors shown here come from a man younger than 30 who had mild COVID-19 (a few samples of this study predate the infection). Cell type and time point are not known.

CDR3 loop: CATRNRGEAFF. CDR3 bases: TGTGCCACCCGAAACAGAGGGGAAGCTTTCTTT. The chain links TRBV24-1 to TRBJ1-1; D is undetermined. The V end was cut by 9 bases, the J end by 8 bases, with 12 bases between. Germline V gives CDR1 KGHDR, CDR2 SFDVKD. The CDR3 contains 11 residues.

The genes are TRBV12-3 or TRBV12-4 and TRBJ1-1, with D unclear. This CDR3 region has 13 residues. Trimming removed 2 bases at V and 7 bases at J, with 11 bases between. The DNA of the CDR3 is TGTGCCAGCAGTTTAAGTGGAACTCGTGAAGCTTTCTTT. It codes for CASSLSGTREAFF.

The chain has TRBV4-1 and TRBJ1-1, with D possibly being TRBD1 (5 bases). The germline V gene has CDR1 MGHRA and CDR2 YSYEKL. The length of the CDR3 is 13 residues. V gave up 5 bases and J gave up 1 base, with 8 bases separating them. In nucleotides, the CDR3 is TGCGCCAGCAGCACAACAGGGAACACTGAAGCTTTCTTT. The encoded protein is CASSTTGNTEAFF.

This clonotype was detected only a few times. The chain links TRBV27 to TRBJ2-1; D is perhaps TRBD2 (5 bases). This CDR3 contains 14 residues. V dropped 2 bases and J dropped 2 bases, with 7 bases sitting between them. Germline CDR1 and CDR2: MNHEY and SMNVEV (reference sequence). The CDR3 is CASSLRGAYNEQFF. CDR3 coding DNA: TGTGCCAGCAGTTTACGGGGAGCCTACAATGAGCAGTTCTTC.

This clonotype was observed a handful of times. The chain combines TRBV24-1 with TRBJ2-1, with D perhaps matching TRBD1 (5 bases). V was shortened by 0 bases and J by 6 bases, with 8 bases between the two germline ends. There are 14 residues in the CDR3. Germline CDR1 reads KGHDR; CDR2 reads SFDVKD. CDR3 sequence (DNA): TGTGCCACCAGTGATTTGAATAGGGGCAATGAGCAGTTCTTC. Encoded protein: CATSDLNRGNEQFF.

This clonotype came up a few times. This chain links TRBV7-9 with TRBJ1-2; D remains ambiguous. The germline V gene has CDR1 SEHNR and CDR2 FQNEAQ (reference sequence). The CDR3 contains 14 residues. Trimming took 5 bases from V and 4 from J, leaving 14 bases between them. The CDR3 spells CASSPSSQVYGYTF. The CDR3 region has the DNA TGTGCCAGCAGCCCCTCATCCCAGGTCTATGGCTACACCTTC.

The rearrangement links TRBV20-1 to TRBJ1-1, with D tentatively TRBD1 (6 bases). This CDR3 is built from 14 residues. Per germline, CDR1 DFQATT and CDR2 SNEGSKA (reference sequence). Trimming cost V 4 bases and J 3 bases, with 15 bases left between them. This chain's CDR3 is CSATSDRSHTEAFF. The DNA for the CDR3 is TGCAGTGCTACCAGTGACAGGTCGCACACTGAAGCTTTCTTT.

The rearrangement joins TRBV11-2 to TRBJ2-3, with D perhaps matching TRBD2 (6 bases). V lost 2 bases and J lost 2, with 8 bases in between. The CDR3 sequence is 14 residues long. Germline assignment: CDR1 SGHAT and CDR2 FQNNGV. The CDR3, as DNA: TGTGCCAGCAGCTTAACGGGGGACACAGATACGCAGTATTTT. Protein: CASSLTGDTDTQYF.

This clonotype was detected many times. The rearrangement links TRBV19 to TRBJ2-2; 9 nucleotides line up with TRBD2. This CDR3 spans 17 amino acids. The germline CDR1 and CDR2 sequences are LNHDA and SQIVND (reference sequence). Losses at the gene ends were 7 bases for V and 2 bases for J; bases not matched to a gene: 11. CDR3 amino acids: CASKSGSGGPNTGELFF. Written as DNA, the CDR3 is TGTGCCAGTAAGAGCGGTAGCGGGGGCCCCAACACCGGGGAGCTGTTTTTT.

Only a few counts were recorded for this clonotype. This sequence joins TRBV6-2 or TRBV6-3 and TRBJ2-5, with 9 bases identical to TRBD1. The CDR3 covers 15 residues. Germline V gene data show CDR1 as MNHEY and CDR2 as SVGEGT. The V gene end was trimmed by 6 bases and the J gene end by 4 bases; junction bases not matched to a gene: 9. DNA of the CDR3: TGTGCCAGCAGCCCGTTCGGGACAGGGCCAGAGACCCAGTACTTC. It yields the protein CASSPFGTGPETQYF.

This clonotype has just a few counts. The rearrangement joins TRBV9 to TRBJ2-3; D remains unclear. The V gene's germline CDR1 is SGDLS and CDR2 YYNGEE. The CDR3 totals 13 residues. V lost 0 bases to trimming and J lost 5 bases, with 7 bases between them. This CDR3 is CASSVVPRDTQYF. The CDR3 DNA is TGTGCCAGCAGCGTAGTCCCAAGAGATACGCAGTATTTT.

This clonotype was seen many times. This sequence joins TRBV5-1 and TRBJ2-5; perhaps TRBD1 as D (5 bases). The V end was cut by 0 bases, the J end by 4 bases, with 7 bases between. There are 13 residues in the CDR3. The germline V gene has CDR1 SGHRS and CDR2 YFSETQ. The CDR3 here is CASSLGGLETQYF. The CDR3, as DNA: TGCGCCAGCAGCTTGGGGGGCCTAGAGACCCAGTACTTC. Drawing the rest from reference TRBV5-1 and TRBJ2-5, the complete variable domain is KAGVTQTPRYLIKTRGQQVTLSCSPISGHRSVSWYQQTPGQGLQFLFEYFSETQRNKGNFPGRFSGRQFSNSRSEMNVSTLELGDSALYLCASSLGGLETQYFGPGTRLLVL.

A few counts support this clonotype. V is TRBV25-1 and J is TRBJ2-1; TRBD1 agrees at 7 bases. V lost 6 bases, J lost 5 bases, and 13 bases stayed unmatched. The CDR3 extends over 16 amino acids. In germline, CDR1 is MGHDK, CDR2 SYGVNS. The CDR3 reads CASRRGQTRGHNEQFF. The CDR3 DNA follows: TGTGCCAGCAGGAGGGGACAGACAAGGGGCCACAATGAGCAGTTCTTC.

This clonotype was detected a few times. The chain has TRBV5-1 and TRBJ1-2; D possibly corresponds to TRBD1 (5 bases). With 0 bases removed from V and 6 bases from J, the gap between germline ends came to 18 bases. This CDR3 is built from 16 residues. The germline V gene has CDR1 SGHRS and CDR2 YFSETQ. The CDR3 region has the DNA TGCGCCAGCAGCTTGGGTACGGGACGCAAAAGACATGGCTACACCTTC. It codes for CASSLGTGRKRHGYTF.

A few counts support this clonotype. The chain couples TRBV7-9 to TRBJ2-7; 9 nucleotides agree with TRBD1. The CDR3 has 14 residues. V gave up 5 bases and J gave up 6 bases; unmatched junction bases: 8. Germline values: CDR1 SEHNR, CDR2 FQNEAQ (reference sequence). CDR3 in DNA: TGTGCCAGCAGCATTGGACAGGGGATCCTCGAGCAGTACTTC. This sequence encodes CASSIGQGILEQYF.

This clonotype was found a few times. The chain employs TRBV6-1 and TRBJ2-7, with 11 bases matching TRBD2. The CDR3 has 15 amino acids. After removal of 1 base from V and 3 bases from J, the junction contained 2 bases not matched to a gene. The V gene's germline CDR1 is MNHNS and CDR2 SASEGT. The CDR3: CASSEETSGGYEQYV. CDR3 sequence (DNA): TGTGCCAGCAGTGAAGAAACTAGCGGGGGCTACGAGCAGTACGTC.

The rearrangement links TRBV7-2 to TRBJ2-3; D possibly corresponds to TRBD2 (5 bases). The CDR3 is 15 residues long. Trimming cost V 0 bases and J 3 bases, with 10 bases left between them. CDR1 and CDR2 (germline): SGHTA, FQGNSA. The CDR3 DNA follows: TGTGCCAGCAGCTTAGCTCGGGGTCTGACAGATACGCAGTATTTT. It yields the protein CASSLARGLTDTQYF. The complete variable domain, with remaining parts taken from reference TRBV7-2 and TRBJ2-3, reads GAGVSQSPSNKVTEKGKDVELRCDPISGHTALYWYRQSLGQGLEFLIYFQGNSAPDKSGLPSDRFSAERTGGSVSTLTIQRTQQEDSAVYLCASSLARGLTDTQYFGPGTRLTVL.

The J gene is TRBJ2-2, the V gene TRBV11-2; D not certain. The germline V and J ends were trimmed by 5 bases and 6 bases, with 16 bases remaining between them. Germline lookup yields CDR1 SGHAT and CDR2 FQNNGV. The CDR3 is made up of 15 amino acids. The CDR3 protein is CASSGIVGFAGELFF. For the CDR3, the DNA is TGTGCCAGCAGCGGGATTGTAGGATTCGCCGGGGAGCTGTTTTTT.

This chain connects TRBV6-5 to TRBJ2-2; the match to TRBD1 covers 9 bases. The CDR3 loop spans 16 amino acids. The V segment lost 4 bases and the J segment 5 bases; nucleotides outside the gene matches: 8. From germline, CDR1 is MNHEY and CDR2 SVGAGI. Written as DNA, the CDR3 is TGTGCCAGCAGTTTTGCCGGGACAGGGTTGACCGGGGAGCTGTTTTTT. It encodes CASSFAGTGLTGELFF.

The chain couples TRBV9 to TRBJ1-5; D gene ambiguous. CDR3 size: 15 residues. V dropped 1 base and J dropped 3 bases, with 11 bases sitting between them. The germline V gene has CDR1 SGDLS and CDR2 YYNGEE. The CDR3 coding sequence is TGTGCCAGCAGCGTATATGCAGACTACAATCAGCCCCAGCATTTT. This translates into CASSVYADYNQPQHF.

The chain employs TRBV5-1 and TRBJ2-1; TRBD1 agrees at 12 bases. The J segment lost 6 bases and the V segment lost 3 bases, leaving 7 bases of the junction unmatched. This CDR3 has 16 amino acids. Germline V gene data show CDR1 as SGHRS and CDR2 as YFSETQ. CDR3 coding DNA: TGCGCCAGCAGCTCCCAGGGACAGGGGGCAATCAATGAGCAGTTCTTC. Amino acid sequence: CASSSQGQGAINEQFF. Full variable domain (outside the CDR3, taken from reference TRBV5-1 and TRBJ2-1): KAGVTQTPRYLIKTRGQQVTLSCSPISGHRSVSWYQQTPGQGLQFLFEYFSETQRNKGNFPGRFSGRQFSNSRSEMNVSTLELGDSALYLCASSSQGQGAINEQFFGPGTRLTVL.

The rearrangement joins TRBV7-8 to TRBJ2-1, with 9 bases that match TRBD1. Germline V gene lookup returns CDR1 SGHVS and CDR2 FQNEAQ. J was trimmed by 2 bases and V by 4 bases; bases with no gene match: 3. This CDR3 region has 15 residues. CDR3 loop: CASSSGTGPYNEQFF. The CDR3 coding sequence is TGTGCCAGCAGCTCCGGGACAGGGCCCTACAATGAGCAGTTCTTC.

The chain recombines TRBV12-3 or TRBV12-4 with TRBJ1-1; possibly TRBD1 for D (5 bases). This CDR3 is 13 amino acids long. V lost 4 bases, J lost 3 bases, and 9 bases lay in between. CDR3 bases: TGTGCCAGCAGTTCGGGACTGCACACTGAAGCTTTCTTT. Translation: CASSSGLHTEAFF.

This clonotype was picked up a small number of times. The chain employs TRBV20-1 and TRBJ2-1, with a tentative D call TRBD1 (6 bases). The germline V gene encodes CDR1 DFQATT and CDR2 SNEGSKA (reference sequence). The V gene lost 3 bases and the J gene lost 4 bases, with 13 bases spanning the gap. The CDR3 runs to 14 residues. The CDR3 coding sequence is TGCAGTGCTAGTGACTTTCAGGGGTACAATGAGCAGTTCTTC. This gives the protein CSASDFQGYNEQFF.

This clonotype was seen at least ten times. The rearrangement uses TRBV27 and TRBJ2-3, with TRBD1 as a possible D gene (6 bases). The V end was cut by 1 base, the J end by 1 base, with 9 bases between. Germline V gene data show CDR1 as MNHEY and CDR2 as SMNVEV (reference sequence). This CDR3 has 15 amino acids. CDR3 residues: CASSLYAGGTDTQYF. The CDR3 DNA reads TGTGCCAGCAGTTTATATGCAGGGGGCACAGATACGCAGTATTTT.

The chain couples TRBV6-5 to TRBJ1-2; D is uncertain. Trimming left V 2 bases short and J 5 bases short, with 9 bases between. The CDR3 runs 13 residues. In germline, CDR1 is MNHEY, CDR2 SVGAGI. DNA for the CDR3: TGTGCCAGCAGTTACCTACAAAGTTATGGCTACACCTTC. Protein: CASSYLQSYGYTF.

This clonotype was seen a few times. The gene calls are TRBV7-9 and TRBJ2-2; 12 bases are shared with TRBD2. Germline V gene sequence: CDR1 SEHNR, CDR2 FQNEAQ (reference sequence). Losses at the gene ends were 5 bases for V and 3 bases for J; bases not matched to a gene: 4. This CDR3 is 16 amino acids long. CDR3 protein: CASSRTSGAHTGELFF. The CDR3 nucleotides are TGTGCCAGCAGCAGGACTAGCGGGGCCCACACCGGGGAGCTGTTTTTT.

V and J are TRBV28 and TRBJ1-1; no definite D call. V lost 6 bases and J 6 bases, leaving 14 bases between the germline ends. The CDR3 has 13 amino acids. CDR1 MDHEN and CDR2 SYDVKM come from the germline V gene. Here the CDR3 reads CASSPPSGSEAFF. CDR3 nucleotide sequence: TGTGCCAGCAGCCCACCTTCTGGATCTGAAGCTTTCTTT. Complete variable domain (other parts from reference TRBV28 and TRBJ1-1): DVKVTQSSRYLVKRTGEKVFLECVQDMDHENMFWYRQDPGLGLRLIYFSYDVKMKEKGDIPEGYSVSREKKERFSLILESASTNQTSMYLCASSPPSGSEAFFGQGTRLTVV.

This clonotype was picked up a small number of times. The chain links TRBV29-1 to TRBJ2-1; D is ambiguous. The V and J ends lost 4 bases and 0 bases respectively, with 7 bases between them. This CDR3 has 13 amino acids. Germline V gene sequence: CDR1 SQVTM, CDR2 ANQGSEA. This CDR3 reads CSVGKSSYNEQFF. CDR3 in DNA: TGCAGCGTTGGGAAGAGCTCCTACAATGAGCAGTTCTTC.

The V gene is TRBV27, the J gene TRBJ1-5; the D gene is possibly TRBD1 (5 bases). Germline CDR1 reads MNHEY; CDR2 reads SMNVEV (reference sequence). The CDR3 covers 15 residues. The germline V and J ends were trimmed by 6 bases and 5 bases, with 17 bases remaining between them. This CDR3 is CASSPGLLSHQPQHF. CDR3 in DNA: TGTGCCAGCAGCCCGGGACTTCTTTCGCATCAGCCCCAGCATTTT.

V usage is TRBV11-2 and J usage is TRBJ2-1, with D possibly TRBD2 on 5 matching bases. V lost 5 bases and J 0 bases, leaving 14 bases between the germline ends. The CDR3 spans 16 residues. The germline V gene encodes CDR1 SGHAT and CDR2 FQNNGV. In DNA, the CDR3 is TGTGCCAGCAGCACCTACTTGGGGAGCTCCTACAATGAGCAGTTCTTC. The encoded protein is CASSTYLGSSYNEQFF.

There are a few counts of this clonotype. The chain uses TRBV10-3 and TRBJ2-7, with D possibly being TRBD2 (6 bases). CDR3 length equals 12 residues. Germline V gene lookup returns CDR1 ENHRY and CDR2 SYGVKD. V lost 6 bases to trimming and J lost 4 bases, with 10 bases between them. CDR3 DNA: TGTGCCATCAGGGGTAGCGGTTACGAGCAGTACTTC. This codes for CAIRGSGYEQYF.